This entry describes one T cell receptor (beta chain). A junction boundary mismatches the germline segment, possibly from a read error. The sample belongs to a study of T-cell memory formation after mild COVID-19. From the 5' RACE reads, TCRdb called clonotypes with MiXCR, one entry per CDR3 protein. The table has 400,000 or so distinct CDR3 sequences, under 25% seen once. Sample: PBMCs or a T cell subset sorted from them (not recorded which). The origin of this receptor is an adult woman who had mild COVID-19 (a few samples of this study predate the infection). Cell type and time point are not known.

The DNA of the CDR3 is TGTGCTAGCAGCCTTAGCGGACCCACAGATACGCAGTATTTT. Residues: CASSLSGPTDTQYF. The genes are TRBV7-7 and TRBJ2-3, with a tentative D call TRBD2 (6 bases). Per germline, CDR1 SSHAT and CDR2 FNYEAQ (reference sequence). This CDR3 is 14 amino acids long. Full variable domain (rest looked up from reference TRBV7-7 and TRBJ2-3): GAGVSQSPRYKVTKRGQDVTLRCDPISSHATLYWYQQALGQGPEFLTYFNYEAQPDKSGLPSDRFSAERPEGSISTLTIQRTEQRDSAMYRCASSLSGPTDTQYFGPGTRLTVL.